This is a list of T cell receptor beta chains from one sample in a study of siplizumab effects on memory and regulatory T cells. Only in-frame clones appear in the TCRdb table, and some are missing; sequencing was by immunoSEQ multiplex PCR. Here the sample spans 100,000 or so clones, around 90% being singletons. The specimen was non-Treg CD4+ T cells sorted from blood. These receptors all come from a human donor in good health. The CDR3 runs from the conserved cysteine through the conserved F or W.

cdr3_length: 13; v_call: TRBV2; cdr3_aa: CASTQRPVDEQFF
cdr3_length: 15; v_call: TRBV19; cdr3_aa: CASSRNGRMSTEAFF
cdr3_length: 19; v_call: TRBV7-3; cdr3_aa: CASSRGGLAGVLEGNEQFF
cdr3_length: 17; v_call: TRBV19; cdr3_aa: CASSNSGVNGGYNEQFF
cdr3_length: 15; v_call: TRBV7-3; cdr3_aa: CASSRPGTSVNEQFF
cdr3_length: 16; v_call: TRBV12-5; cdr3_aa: CASGFSGAPDYNEQFF
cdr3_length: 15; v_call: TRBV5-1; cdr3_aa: CASTFFGTFTDTQYF
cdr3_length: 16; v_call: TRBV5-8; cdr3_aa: CASSQGLGLAGPEQYF
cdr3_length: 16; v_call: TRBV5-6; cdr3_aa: CASSLVGHSSSYEQYF
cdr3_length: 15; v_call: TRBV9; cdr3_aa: CASSEGQGPIYEQYF
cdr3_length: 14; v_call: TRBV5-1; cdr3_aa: CASSFSGQSYEQYF
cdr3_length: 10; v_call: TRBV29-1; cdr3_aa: CSVDTVKAFF
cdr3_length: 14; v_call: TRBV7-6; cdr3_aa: CASRAGGGTGELFF
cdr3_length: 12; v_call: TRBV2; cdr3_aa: CASSVGREGYTF
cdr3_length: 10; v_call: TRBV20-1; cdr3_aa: CSARVGTQYF
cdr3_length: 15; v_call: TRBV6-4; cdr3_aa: CASLGLRDRGYEQYF
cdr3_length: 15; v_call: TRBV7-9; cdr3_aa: CASSLATGGPTEAFF
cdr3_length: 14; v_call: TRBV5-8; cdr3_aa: CASSRDGSSYEQYF
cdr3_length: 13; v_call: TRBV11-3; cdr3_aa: CASSRDTHGEQYF
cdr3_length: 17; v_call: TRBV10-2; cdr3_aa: CASSEPHSAGVVYEQYF
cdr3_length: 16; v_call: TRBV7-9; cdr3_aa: CASSLPGLAIQETQYF
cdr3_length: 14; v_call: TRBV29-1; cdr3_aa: CSVRGFDSNQPQHF
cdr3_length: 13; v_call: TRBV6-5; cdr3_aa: CASRGPGDSPLHF
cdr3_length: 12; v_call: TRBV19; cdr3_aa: CASSPPRGELFF
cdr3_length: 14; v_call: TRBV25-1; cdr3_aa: CASSEIYRGDTQYF
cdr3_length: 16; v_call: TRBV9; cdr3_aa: CASSVGAVANTGELFF
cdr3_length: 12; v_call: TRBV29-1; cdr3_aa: CSVQGGSYEQYF
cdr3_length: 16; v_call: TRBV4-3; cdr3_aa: CASSQDLLGNTGELFF
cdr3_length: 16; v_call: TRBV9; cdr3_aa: CASSVAGMLQFGEQFF
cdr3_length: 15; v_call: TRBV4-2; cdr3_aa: CASSQPGTANNEQFF
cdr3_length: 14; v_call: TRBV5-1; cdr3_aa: CASSSRQGLGIQYF
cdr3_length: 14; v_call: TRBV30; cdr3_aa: CAWSAGGGIEKLFF
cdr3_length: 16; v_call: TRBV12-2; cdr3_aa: CASRPETSGIFDEQFF
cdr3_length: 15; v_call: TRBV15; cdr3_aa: CATSARGLLGNTIYF
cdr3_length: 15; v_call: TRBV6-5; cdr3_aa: CASRDASRAYDTQYF
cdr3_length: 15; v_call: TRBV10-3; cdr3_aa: CAISGYVSQVTEAFF
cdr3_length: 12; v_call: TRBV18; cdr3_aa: CASSPLARVQYF